These T cell receptor beta chains were read from a single sample in a study of blood T cell repertoires in COVID-19. Assay used: immunoSEQ multiplex PCR; TCRdb lists only in-frame clones, some missing. The sample gives some 160,000 clones, about four fifths of which show up once; roughly 2% is in the top ten. Sequences were obtained from peripheral blood. Receptor source: a woman older than 75 with acute or convalescent COVID-19. Both conserved end residues are part of each CDR3. The D gene is left open where the match is weak. Clone sizes are given selectively: once, few, many, or a class where the clone is expanded.

V,J,D,size,DNA,CDR3
TRBV19,TRBJ1-6,-,few,TGTGCCAGTAGTATCCAGACAGAAAATTCACCCCTCCACTTT,CASSIQTENSPLHF
TRBV6-4,TRBJ2-3,-,-,TGTGCCAGCAGTGAGGGGGGGCACACAGATACGCAGTATTTT,CASSEGGHTDTQYF
TRBV2,TRBJ1-1,-,-,TGTGCCAGCATAGGCGCGGCCCGTTGGAACACTGAAGCTTTCTTT,CASIGAARWNTEAFF
TRBV5-4,TRBJ2-1,TRBD2,-,TGTGCCAGCAGCTTCGGGGGGTCTCCCTACAATGAGCAGTTCTTC,CASSFGGSPYNEQFF
TRBV4-1,TRBJ1-1,-,-,TGCGCCAGCAGCCGACTACCAGTGAGGGATGCTGAAGCTTTCTTT,CASSRLPVRDAEAFF
TRBV27,TRBJ1-1,TRBD1,-,TGTGCCAGCAGTAAAGGACAGGTGAACACTGAAGCTTTCTTT,CASSKGQVNTEAFF
TRBV3-1/TRBV3-2,TRBJ2-5,TRBD2,-,TGTGCCAGCAGCCAAGAACGGATAGCGGGTTTCCAGGAGACCCAGTACTTC,CASSQERIAGFQETQYF
TRBV5-6,TRBJ2-7,TRBD1,-,TGTGCCAGCAAGTCGTGGGACAGGCATACCTACGAGCAGTACTTC,CASKSWDRHTYEQYF
TRBV9,TRBJ1-1,TRBD1,once,TGTGCCAGCAGCGCTACCGTTGGGGACAGCGAAGCTTTCTTT,CASSATVGDSEAFF
TRBV27,TRBJ1-4,TRBD1,-,TGTGCCAGCAGTTCGCAGGGGGCCGGTGAAAAACTGTTTTTT,CASSSQGAGEKLFF
TRBV5-1,TRBJ2-1,TRBD2,-,TGCGCCAGCAGCTTGGTTATAGCGGGGGACTTGAACGATGAGCAGTTCTTC,CASSLVIAGDLNDEQFF
TRBV10-3,TRBJ1-1,-,-,TGTGCCAGCCGGGGGGAAACTGAAGCTTTCTTT,CASRGETEAFF
TRBV6-2/TRBV6-3,TRBJ2-3,TRBD1,few,TGTGCCAGCAGTCCCCTGGGACAGGTCGCGAAGGATACGCAGTATTTT,CASSPLGQVAKDTQYF
TRBV7-2,TRBJ2-1,TRBD1,-,TGTGCCAGCAGCTTATTCGGGACAGGGGGCGTTGAGCAGTTCTTC,CASSLFGTGGVEQFF
TRBV5-1,TRBJ1-1,TRBD1,-,TGCGCCAGCAGCTATACAGGGGGGGAGACTGAAGCTTTCTTT,CASSYTGGETEAFF
TRBV7-2,TRBJ2-5,-,-,TGTGCCAGCAGCCCCCGCGGCGGGGTGGAGACCCAGTACTTC,CASSPRGGVETQYF
TRBV5-8,TRBJ2-5,TRBD1,-,TGTGCCAGCAGCTTGGCGCGGACAGGGGGCGCAGAGACCCAGTACTTC,CASSLARTGGAETQYF
TRBV11-1,TRBJ2-1,TRBD2,once,TGTGCCAGCAGCCCATCTAGCGGGGGGCTCAATGAGCAGTTCTTC,CASSPSSGGLNEQFF
TRBV19,TRBJ1-2,-,-,TGTGCCAGTAGTCCTATGAGCAGCGATGGCTACACCTTC,CASSPMSSDGYTF
TRBV7-2,TRBJ2-1,TRBD2,-,TGTGCCAGCAGCCTTGGGACTAGCGGGGGGGAGCAGTTCTTC,CASSLGTSGGEQFF
TRBV12-3/TRBV12-4,TRBJ1-2,-,few,TGTGCCAGCAGTCCACAGGGAAGGGGCTACTACTTC,CASSPQGRGYYF
TRBV6-1,TRBJ1-6,-,-,TGTGCCAGCAGTGAAGCGCTTGGCGGGAATTCACCCCTCCACTTT,CASSEALGGNSPLHF
TRBV9,TRBJ1-2,TRBD1,-,TGTGCCAGCAGCGGGACAGGGGAGGTGTATGGCTACACCTTC,CASSGTGEVYGYTF
TRBV18,TRBJ2-1,TRBD1,-,TGTGCCAGCTCACCCCGACAGGGTGGTGAGCAGTTCTTC,CASSPRQGGEQFF
TRBV19,TRBJ1-6,-,-,TGTGCCAGTAGTCCCCAAGAGACAGTGGGTTCACCCCTCCACTTT,CASSPQETVGSPLHF
TRBV4-1,TRBJ2-1,TRBD1,-,TGCGCCAGCAGCCATCGGACAGGGATAGAGCAGTTCTTC,CASSHRTGIEQFF
TRBV4-2,TRBJ1-2,-,-,TGTGCCAGCAGCCAAGAAGTAGAACAGGTCTATGGCTACACCTTC,CASSQEVEQVYGYTF
TRBV2,TRBJ2-1,TRBD2,-,TGTGCCAGCACTATGACTAGCGGCCGGAATGAGCAGTTCTTC,CASTMTSGRNEQFF
TRBV5-5,TRBJ2-7,-,-,TGTGCCAGCAGCTTGCTAGACCACTACGAGCAGTACTTC,CASSLLDHYEQYF
TRBV11-2,TRBJ2-5,-,-,TGTGCCAGCAGCACCGACCTCAACCAGGGGGAGACCCAGTACTTC,CASSTDLNQGETQYF
TRBV28,TRBJ1-6,TRBD1,-,TGTGCCAGCAGTTTTCCCGGGGGACAGAATTCACCCCTCCACTTT,CASSFPGGQNSPLHF
TRBV20-1,TRBJ1-6,-,-,TGCAGTGCTAGTATTAAGGGGAATTCACCCCTCCACTTT,CSASIKGNSPLHF
TRBV12-3/TRBV12-4,TRBJ2-7,TRBD1,-,TGTGCCAGCAGTTTACAGGGGGACTACGAGCAGTACTTC,CASSLQGDYEQYF
TRBV3-1/TRBV3-2,TRBJ1-4,-,-,TGTGCCAGCAGCCAACGGGGGGAATCTAATGAAAAACTGTTTTTT,CASSQRGESNEKLFF
TRBV2,TRBJ2-3,-,-,TGTGCCAGCAGTGAACGCGGAGCCTGGGGCACAGATACGCAGTATTTT,CASSERGAWGTDTQYF
TRBV27,TRBJ2-3,-,-,TGTGCCAGCAGTGGAACGTGGGACTTTACAGATACGCAGTATTTT,CASSGTWDFTDTQYF
TRBV28,TRBJ2-6,-,-,TGTGCCAGCAGTTTTGCGGGGGCAATTTCTGGGGCCAACGTCCTGACTTTC,CASSFAGAISGANVLTF
TRBV10-3,TRBJ1-3,-,-,TGTGCCATCAGTGAACTTAGCTCTGGAAACACCATATATTTT,CAISELSSGNTIYF